This record covers a single T cell receptor beta chain. Germline and junction disagree at one end, which may indicate a read error. Unsorted whole blood yielded the blood RNA, and germline DNA was also extracted. With 500 to 650 ng total RNA as template and a constant-region primer, TCR beta cDNA was made. Slightly modified ARM-PCR, run as three nested multiplex PCR rounds, produced the TCR beta libraries. Amplification in the first two PCR rounds was performed using TRBV1-TRBV30 forward primers and a C-beta reverse primer for around 9 cycles each. Each CDR3 protein gets one entry after TCRdb re-called the multiplex PCR reads with MiXCR. The table records hundreds of thousands of distinct CDR3 sequences, roughly two thirds of them present only once. The CDR3 totals 13 residues. The V gene's germline CDR1 is MDHEN and CDR2 SYDVKM. The sample is drawn from a study of tumor-infiltrating lymphocytes in primary liver carcinoma.

This clonotype was sampled from a middle-aged man with primary liver carcinoma and hepatitis B virus infection. The sequenced sample was peripheral blood. The chain links TRBV28 to TRBJ2-1; a possible D gene is TRBD2 (5 bases). CDR3 coding DNA: TGTGCCAGCTGTTTAGAGGACCCGGGGGAGCAGTTCTTC. Translation gives CASCLEDPGEQFF.